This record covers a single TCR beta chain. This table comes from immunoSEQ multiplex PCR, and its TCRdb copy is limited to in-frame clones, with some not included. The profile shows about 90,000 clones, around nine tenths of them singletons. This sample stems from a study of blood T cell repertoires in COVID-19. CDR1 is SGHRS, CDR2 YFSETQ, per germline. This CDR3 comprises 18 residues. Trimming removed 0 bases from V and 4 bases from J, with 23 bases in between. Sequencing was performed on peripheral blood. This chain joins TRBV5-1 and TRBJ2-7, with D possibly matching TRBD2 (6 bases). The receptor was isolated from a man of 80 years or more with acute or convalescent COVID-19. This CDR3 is CASSLGPAGTQRSYEQYF. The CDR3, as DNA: TGCGCCAGCAGCTTGGGTCCGGCGGGGACTCAGCGGTCTTACGAGCAGTACTTC.